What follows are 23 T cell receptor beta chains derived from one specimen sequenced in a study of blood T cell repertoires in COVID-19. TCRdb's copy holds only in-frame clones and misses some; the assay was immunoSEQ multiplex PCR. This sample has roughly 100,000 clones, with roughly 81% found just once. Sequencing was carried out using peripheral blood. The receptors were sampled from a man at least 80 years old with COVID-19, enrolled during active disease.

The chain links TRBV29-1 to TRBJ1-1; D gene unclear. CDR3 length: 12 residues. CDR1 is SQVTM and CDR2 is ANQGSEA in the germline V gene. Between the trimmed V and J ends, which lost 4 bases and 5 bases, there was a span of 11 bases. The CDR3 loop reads CSVGVPGTEAFF. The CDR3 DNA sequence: TGCAGCGTTGGAGTGCCGGGGACTGAAGCTTTCTTT.

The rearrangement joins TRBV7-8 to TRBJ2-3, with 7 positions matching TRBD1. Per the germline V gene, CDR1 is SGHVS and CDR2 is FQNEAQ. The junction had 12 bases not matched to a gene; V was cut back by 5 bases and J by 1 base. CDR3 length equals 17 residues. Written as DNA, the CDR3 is TGTGCCAGCAGCCCAACAGGGGCCGGAATAGGCACAGATACGCAGTATTTT. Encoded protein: CASSPTGAGIGTDTQYF.

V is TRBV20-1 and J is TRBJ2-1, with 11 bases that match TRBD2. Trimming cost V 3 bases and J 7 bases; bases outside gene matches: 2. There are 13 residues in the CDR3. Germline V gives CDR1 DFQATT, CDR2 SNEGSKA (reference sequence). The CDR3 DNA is TGCAGTGCTAGTAGCGGGGGGGCAAATGAGCAGTTCTTC. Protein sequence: CSASSGGANEQFF.

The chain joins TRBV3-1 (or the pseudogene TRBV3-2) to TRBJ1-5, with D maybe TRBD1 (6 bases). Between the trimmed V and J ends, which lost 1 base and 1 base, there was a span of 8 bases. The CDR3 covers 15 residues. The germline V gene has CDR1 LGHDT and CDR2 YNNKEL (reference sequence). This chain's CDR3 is CASSQATGSNQPQHF. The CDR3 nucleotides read TGTGCCAGCAGCCAAGCCACAGGGAGCAATCAGCCCCAGCATTTT.

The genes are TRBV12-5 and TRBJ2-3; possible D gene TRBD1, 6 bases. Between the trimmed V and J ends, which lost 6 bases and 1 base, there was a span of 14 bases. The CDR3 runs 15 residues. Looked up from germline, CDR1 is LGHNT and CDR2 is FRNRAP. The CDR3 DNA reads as TGTGCTAGTGGGGTGGACAGAGGAGGCACAGATACGCAGTATTTT. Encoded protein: CASGVDRGGTDTQYF.

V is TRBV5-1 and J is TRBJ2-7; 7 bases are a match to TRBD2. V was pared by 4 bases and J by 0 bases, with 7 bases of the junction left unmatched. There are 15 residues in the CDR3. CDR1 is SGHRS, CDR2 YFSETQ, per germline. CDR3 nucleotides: TGCGCCAGCAGCGTTGGTGGGGGGGTCTCCTACGAGCAGTACTTC. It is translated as CASSVGGGVSYEQYF.

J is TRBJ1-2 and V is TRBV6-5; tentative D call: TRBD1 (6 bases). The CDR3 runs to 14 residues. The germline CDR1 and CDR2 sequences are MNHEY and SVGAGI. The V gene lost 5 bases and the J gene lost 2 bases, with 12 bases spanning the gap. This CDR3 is CASSRSDRNYGYTF. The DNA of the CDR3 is TGTGCCAGCAGTAGAAGTGACAGGAACTATGGCTACACCTTC.

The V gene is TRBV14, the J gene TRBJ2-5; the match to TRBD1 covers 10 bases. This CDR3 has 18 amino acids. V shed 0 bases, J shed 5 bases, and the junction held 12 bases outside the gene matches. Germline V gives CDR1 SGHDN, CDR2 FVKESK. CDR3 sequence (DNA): TGTGCCAGCAGCCAAGATAAGAAAATGGGACAGGGGAGGGAGACCCAGTACTTC. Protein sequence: CASSQDKKMGQGRETQYF.

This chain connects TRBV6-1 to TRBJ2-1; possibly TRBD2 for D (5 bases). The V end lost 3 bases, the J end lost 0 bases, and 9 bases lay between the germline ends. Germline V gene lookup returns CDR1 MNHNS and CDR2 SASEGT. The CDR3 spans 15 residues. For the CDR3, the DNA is TGTGCCAGCAGTGAGGGGAGTAGCTCCTACAATGAGCAGTTCTTC. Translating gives CASSEGSSSYNEQFF.

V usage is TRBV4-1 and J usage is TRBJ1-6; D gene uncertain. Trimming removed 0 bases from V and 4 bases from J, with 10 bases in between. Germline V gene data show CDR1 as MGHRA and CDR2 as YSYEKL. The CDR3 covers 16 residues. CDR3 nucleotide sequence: TGCGCCAGCAGCCAAGAAGGAGACGGTTATAATTCACCCCTCCACTTT. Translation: CASSQEGDGYNSPLHF.

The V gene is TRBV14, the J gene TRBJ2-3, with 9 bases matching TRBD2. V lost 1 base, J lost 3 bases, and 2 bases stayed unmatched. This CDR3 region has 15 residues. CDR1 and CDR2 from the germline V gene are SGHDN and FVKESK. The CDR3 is CASSQVRGGTDTQYF. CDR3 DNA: TGTGCCAGCAGCCAAGTGCGGGGGGGAACAGATACGCAGTATTTT.

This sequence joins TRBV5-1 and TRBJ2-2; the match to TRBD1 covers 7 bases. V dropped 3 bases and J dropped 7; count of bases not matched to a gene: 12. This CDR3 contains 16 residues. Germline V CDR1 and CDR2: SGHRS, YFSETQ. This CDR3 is CASSWAQGPSGGELFF. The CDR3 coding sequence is TGCGCCAGCAGCTGGGCACAGGGGCCTAGTGGCGGGGAGCTGTTTTTT. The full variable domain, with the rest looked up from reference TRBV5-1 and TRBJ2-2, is KAGVTQTPRYLIKTRGQQVTLSCSPISGHRSVSWYQQTPGQGLQFLFEYFSETQRNKGNFPGRFSGRQFSNSRSEMNVSTLELGDSALYLCASSWAQGPSGGELFFGEGSRLTVL.

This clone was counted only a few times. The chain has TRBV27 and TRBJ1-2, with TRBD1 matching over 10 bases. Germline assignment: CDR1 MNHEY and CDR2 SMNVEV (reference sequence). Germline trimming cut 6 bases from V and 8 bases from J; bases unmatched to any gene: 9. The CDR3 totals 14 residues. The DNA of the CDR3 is TGTGCCAGCAGAGACAGGGGGCAGCGGGGAGGCTACACCTTC. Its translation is CASRDRGQRGGYTF.

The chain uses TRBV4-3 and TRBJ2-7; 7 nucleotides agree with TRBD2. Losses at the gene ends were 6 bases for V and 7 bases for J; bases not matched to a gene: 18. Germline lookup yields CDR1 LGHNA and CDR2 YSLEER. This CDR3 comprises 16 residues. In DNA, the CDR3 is TGCGCCAGCAGTCCTACGGGGGGAACCTTTGGTCAGGAGCAGTACTTC. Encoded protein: CASSPTGGTFGQEQYF.

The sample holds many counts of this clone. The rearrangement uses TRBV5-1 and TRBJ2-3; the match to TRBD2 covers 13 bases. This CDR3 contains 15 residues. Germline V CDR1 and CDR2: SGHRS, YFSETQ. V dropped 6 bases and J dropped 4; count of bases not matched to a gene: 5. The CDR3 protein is CASNLGLAGADTQYF. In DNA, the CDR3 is TGCGCCAGCAACTTAGGACTAGCGGGGGCAGATACGCAGTATTTT.

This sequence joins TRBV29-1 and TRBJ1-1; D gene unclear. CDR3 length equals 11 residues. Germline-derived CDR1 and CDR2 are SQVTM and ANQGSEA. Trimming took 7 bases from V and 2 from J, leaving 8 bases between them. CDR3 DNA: TGCAGCGGTAGATTTAACACTGAAGCTTTCTTT. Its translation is CSGRFNTEAFF.

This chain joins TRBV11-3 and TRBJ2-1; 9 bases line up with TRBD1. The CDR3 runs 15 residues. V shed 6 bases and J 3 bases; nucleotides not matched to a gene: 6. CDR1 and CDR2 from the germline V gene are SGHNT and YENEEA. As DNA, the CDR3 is TGTGCCAGCAGTTTCCGGGACAGGGTCTACAATGAGCAGTTCTTC. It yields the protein CASSFRDRVYNEQFF. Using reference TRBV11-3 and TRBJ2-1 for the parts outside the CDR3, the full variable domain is EAGVVQSPRYKIIEKKQPVAFWCNPISGHNTLYWYLQNLGQGPELLIRYENEEAVDDSQLPKDRFSAERLKGVDSTLKIQPAELGDSAVYLCASSFRDRVYNEQFFGPGTRLTVL.

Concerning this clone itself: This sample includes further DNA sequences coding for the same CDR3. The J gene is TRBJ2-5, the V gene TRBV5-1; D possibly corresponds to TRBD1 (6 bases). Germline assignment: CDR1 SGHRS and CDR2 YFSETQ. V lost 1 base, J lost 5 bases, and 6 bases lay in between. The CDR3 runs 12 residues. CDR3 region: CASSLTGETQYF. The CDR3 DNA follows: TGCGCCAGCAGCTTGACAGGGGAGACCCAGTACTTC.

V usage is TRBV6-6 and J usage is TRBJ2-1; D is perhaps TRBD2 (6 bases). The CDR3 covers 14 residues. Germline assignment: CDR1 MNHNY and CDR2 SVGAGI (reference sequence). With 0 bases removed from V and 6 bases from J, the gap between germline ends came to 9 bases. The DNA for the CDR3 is TGTGCCAGCAGTTACTCGGGCGGGATCAATGAGCAGTTCTTC. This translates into CASSYSGGINEQFF.

The CDR3 loop is CSASGLWITEAFF. CDR3 coding DNA: TGCAGTGCTAGTGGACTGTGGATCACTGAAGCTTTCTTT. The V gene is TRBV20-1, the J gene TRBJ1-1; D not certain. V was trimmed by 3 bases and J by 4 bases, leaving 12 bases between them. Germline V lookup: CDR1 DFQATT, CDR2 SNEGSKA (reference sequence). The CDR3 covers 13 residues.

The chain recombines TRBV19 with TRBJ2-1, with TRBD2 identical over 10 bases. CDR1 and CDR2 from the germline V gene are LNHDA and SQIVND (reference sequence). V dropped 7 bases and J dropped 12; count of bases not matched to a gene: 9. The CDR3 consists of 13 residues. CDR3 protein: CASTDLAGVGQFF. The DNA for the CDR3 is TGTGCCAGTACCGATCTAGCGGGAGTTGGGCAGTTCTTC.

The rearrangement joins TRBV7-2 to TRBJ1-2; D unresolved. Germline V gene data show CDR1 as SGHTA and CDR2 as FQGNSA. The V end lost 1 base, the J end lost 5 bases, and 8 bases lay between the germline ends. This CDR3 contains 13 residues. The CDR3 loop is CASSLGGDYGYTF. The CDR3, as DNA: TGTGCCAGCAGCTTAGGCGGGGATTATGGCTACACCTTC.

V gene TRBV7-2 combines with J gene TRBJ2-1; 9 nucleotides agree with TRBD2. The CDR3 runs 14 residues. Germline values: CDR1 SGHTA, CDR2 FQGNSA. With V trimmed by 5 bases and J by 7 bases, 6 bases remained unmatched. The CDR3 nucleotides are TGTGCCAGCAGCCCACGGACTAGCGTTAATGAGCAGTTCTTC. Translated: CASSPRTSVNEQFF.